This T cell receptor beta chain stems from a study of CD8+ T cells in alopecia areata. Extraction and reverse transcription of RNA yielded cDNA as the sequencing template. TCRdb's table, derived via immunoSEQ multiplex PCR, lists solely in-frame clones and lacks some. Here the sample spans fewer than 110,000 clones, around 86% being singletons. The CDR3 sequence is 16 residues long. The junction had 6 bases not matched to a gene; V was cut back by 0 bases and J by 8 bases. The germline V gene has CDR1 SGHNT and CDR2 YYREEE (reference sequence). General study points: The study found higher clonality in lesional than normal scalp, especially in alopecia totalis/universalis.

A remark on this clone: The antigen remains undetermined.

Treatment meaning: oral pan-JAK inhibitor, 5-10 mg twice daily. Collected material from alopecia areata patients comprised lesional scalp punch biopsies and peripheral blood. CD4+ and CD8+ T cells were sorted from PBMCs stained for CD3, CD4 and CD8. Sequenced material: CD8+ T cells sorted from blood, taken at approximately week 34, from a patient treated with tofacitinib. The chain carries TRBV5-4 and TRBJ2-2, with 11 bases aligning to TRBD2. The sequence was obtained from a human donor with alopecia areata. In DNA, the CDR3 is TGTGCCAGCAGCTTGGATCCTAGCGGGGGGCTTGGGGAGCTGTTTTTT. As protein: CASSLDPSGGLGELFF.